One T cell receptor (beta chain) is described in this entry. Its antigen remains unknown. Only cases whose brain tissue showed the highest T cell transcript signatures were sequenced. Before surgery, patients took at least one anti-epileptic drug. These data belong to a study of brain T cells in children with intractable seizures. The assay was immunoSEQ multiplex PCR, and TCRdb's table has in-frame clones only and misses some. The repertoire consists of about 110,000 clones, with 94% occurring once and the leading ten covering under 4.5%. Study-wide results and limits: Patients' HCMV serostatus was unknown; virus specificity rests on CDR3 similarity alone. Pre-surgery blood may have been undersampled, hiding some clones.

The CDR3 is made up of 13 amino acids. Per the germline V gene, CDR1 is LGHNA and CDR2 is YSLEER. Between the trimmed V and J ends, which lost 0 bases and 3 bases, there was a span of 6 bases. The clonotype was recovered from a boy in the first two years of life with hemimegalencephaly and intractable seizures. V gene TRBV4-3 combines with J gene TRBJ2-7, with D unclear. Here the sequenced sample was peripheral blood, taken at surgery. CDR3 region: CASSQDLFYEQYF. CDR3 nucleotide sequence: TGCGCCAGCAGCCAAGATCTTTTCTACGAGCAGTACTTC.